This record looks at one T cell receptor beta chain sequence and its context. The data belong to a study of blood T cell repertoires in COVID-19. Whole-study context: Sources were T cells, B-cell-depleted T cells, or PBMCs; the material itself was cDNA or gDNA.

Repertoires were generated with immunoSEQ multiplex PCR, while TCRdb's copy carries only in-frame clones and drops some. The data contain 55,000 to 90,000 clones, about 88% of them seen just once; the ten biggest clones take up less than 4%. Germline CDR1 and CDR2: KGHDR and SFDVKD. The V and J ends lost 0 bases and 5 bases respectively, with 14 bases between them. This CDR3 has 16 amino acids. The sequence derives from a man between 65 and 85 years old with active COVID-19. The source material was peripheral blood. The V and J genes are TRBV24-1 and TRBJ2-3, with TRBD1 as a possible D gene (7 bases). The CDR3 loop is CATSDLQGGWGDTQYF. DNA for the CDR3: TGTGCCACCAGTGATTTGCAGGGGGGCTGGGGAGATACGCAGTATTTT.